These 18 T cell receptor beta chains came from one sample sequenced in a study of response to subunit inactivated influenza vaccine. TCRdb used MiXCR to reprocess the RT-PCR reads, holding one entry per CDR3 protein. The repertoire has around 480,000 distinct CDR3 sequences, around 9.9% of them found once; the top ten carry more than 10%. The sample consisted of PBMCs from blood, taken about 40 days after vaccination. The receptors stem from a man aged 50-60 years who received an inactivated influenza vaccine.

This clonotype has just a few counts. The rearrangement uses TRBV4-1 and TRBJ2-7; a possible D gene is TRBD2 (5 bases). Trimming cost V 0 bases and J 0 bases, with 18 bases left between them. Germline lookup yields CDR1 MGHRA and CDR2 YSYEKL. The CDR3 has 18 residues. CDR3 residues: CASSQDRHGVSRSYEQYF. The CDR3 DNA follows: TGCGCCAGCAGCCAAGATCGGCACGGGGTTTCCCGCTCCTACGAGCAGTACTTC.

The sample holds many counts of this clonotype. The chain carries TRBV29-1 and TRBJ2-1; 10 nucleotides align to TRBD2. This CDR3 is 14 amino acids long. After removal of 4 bases from V and 2 bases from J, the junction contained 2 bases not matched to a gene. CDR1 and CDR2 (germline): SQVTM, ANQGSEA. CDR3 sequence (DNA): TGCAGCGTTGGGCTAGCGGGAGCCTACAATGAGCAGTTCTTC. Its translation: CSVGLAGAYNEQFF.

This sequence joins TRBV7-2 and TRBJ1-4; 7 nucleotides align to TRBD1. Germline V gene data show CDR1 as SGHTA and CDR2 as FQGNSA. CDR3 length: 14 amino acids. V was pared by 5 bases and J by 7 bases, with 7 bases of the junction left unmatched. In DNA, the CDR3 is TGTGCCAGCAGCCAAGGGGGCAGAGTTGAAAAACTGTTTTTT. Protein product: CASSQGGRVEKLFF.

The V call is TRBV29-1, the J call TRBJ2-5; D possibly corresponds to TRBD2 (6 bases). This CDR3 is 12 amino acids long. Per the germline V gene, CDR1 is SQVTM and CDR2 is ANQGSEA. The CDR3 is CSGGVHGETQYF. The CDR3 region has the DNA TGCAGTGGAGGGGTTCACGGAGAGACCCAGTACTTC.

This clonotype was detected only a few times. The genes are TRBV6-6 and TRBJ2-7, with no clear D. V was cut by 4 bases and J by 6 bases, with 13 bases left in between. Germline CDR1 and CDR2: MNHNY and SVGAGI (reference sequence). The CDR3 spans 13 residues. CDR3 DNA: TGTGCCAGCAGTTCCTTTGACACCTCCGAGCAGTACTTC. Translated, it gives CASSSFDTSEQYF.

This rearrangement joins TRBV20-1 to TRBJ2-5; 12 positions agree with TRBD1. V was clipped by 0 bases and J by 3 bases; unmatched bases: 14. Germline CDR1 is DFQATT and CDR2 is SNEGSKA (reference sequence). CDR3 length: 19 amino acids. In DNA form, the CDR3 reads TGCAGTGCTAGAGACCTTAACCGGGACAGGGGGCCTTTTAAAGAGACCCAGTACTTC. Amino acids: CSARDLNRDRGPFKETQYF.

In its sample, this clonotype was seen many times. The chain combines TRBV28 with TRBJ2-1; D is perhaps TRBD2 (6 bases). Germline CDR1 is MDHEN and CDR2 is SYDVKM. CDR3 size: 15 residues. Trimming removed 4 bases at V and 0 bases at J, with 10 bases between. This chain's CDR3 is CASSSRGSSYNEQFF. CDR3 coding DNA: TGTGCCAGCAGTTCACGGGGGAGCTCCTACAATGAGCAGTTCTTC.

This clonotype was counted between two and nine times. The chain links TRBV7-9 to TRBJ2-7; no reliable D call. In germline, CDR1 is SEHNR, CDR2 FQNEAQ (reference sequence). The CDR3 has 15 amino acids. Trimming left V 1 base short and J 2 bases short, with 12 bases between. DNA of the CDR3: TGTGCCAGCAGCTTAGAGCGAGAGACCGCCTACGAGCAGTACTTC. It is translated as CASSLERETAYEQYF.

This clonotype was seen just once. This chain links TRBV12-3 or TRBV12-4 with TRBJ2-1; 15 bases agree with TRBD2. V was clipped by 1 base and J by 8 bases; unmatched bases: 24. This CDR3 is built from 23 residues. CDR3 sequence (DNA): TGTGCCAGCAGTTTAGATTGGGGGCCCCCGGGACTAGCGGGAGGACTCCTACTGGATGAGCAGTTCTTC. It encodes CASSLDWGPPGLAGGLLLDEQFF.

This clonotype was seen a handful of times. The genes are TRBV5-6 and TRBJ2-1; D possibly corresponds to TRBD2 (5 bases). Germline lookup yields CDR1 SGHDT and CDR2 YYEEEE. This CDR3 spans 15 amino acids. V was trimmed by 5 bases and J by 6 bases, leaving 18 bases between them. The CDR3, as DNA: TGTGCCAGCAGTTATATTGATGGACTTCCCAATGAGCAGTTCTTC. Amino acids: CASSYIDGLPNEQFF.

The J gene is TRBJ2-3, the V gene TRBV6-1; 8 bases are shared with TRBD2. The CDR3 totals 15 residues. J lost 1 base, V lost 6 bases, and 6 bases had no gene match. CDR1 MNHNS and CDR2 SASEGT come from the germline V gene. Here the CDR3 DNA reads TGTGCCAGCAGGGTAGGAGCGGGGGGCACAGATACGCAGTATTTT. The encoded protein is CASRVGAGGTDTQYF.

The sample holds many counts of this clonotype. The chain combines TRBV7-9 with TRBJ1-4; D not resolved. V lost 8 bases to trimming and J lost 8 bases, with 12 bases between them. Germline V lookup: CDR1 SEHNR, CDR2 FQNEAQ (reference sequence). The CDR3 has 12 amino acids. DNA for the CDR3: TGTGCCAGCGAGATGAACGAGGAAAAACTGTTTTTT. It encodes CASEMNEEKLFF.

The gene calls are TRBV6-5 and TRBJ1-5; D is uncertain. Germline V gives CDR1 MNHEY, CDR2 SVGAGI. CDR3 length: 13 amino acids. V lost 3 bases and J lost 6, with 9 bases in between. This CDR3 is CASSYSPGQPQHF. Written as DNA, the CDR3 is TGTGCCAGCAGTTATTCTCCCGGTCAGCCCCAGCATTTT.

The chain uses TRBV24-1 and TRBJ2-7, with TRBD1 matching over 7 bases. CDR3 length equals 13 residues. J gave up 6 bases and V 2 bases, and 3 bases lay outside the gene matches. Germline lookup yields CDR1 KGHDR and CDR2 SFDVKD. CDR3 in amino acids: CATSDWQGVEQYF. In nucleotides, the CDR3 is TGTGCCACCAGTGATTGGCAGGGGGTCGAGCAGTACTTC.

The CDR3 DNA is TGCAGCACAATAGCGGGGGGAAATGAGCAGTTCTTC. Translating it yields CSTIAGGNEQFF. The rearrangement links TRBV29-1 to TRBJ2-1; 10 nucleotides agree with TRBD2. The V segment lost 8 bases and the J segment 7 bases; nucleotides outside the gene matches: 5. The CDR3 runs to 12 residues. Germline CDR1 reads SQVTM; CDR2 reads ANQGSEA.

The chain is built from TRBV20-1 and TRBJ2-7, with 14 positions matching TRBD2. Germline V gene sequence: CDR1 DFQATT, CDR2 SNEGSKA (reference sequence). The CDR3 runs to 15 residues. J gave up 1 base and V 3 bases, and 2 bases lay outside the gene matches. The CDR3 spells CSASGTSGGSYEQYF. Here the CDR3 DNA reads TGCAGTGCTAGCGGGACTAGCGGGGGATCCTACGAGCAGTACTTC.

The chain employs TRBV27 and TRBJ2-5; D is uncertain. V was shortened by 8 bases and J by 3 bases, with 13 bases between the two germline ends. Per the germline V gene, CDR1 is MNHEY and CDR2 is SMNVEV (reference sequence). The CDR3 runs 13 residues. CDR3 amino acids: CASGWVAEETQYF. Written as DNA, the CDR3 is TGTGCCAGCGGGTGGGTGGCCGAAGAGACCCAGTACTTC.

The genes are TRBV4-1 and TRBJ1-5; TRBD1 matches 7 bases. The germline V gene encodes CDR1 MGHRA and CDR2 YSYEKL. The CDR3 is 16 amino acids. After removal of 4 bases from V and 5 bases from J, the junction contained 11 bases not matched to a gene. The CDR3 spells CASSRYGPGGDQPQHF. CDR3 nucleotide sequence: TGCGCCAGCAGCCGATATGGTCCAGGGGGGGATCAGCCCCAGCATTTT.